The T cell receptor beta chain under discussion was sequenced for a study of blood T cell repertoires in COVID-19. For the study at large: COVID-19 samples from acute and convalescent phases originated in the United States, Italy and Spain. T cells, B-cell-depleted T cells, or PBMCs provided the cDNA or gDNA that served as material.

Authors' methods: Reference gene primer amplification in the assay estimated nucleated cell counts. The assay was immunoSEQ multiplex PCR, and TCRdb's table has in-frame clones only and misses some. Clone size and V and J calls were adopted from that table, with D and trimming inferred from the DNA. The sample has about 240,000 clones, about 83% seen once. Germline V CDR1 and CDR2: SGHRS, YFSETQ. The V gene lost 4 bases and the J gene lost 5 bases, with 6 bases spanning the gap. The CDR3 has 11 residues. The chain uses TRBV5-1 and TRBJ1-1; a possible D gene is TRBD1 (5 bases). What was sequenced was peripheral blood. The receptor's source is a man in his thirties or forties who had recovered from COVID-19. CDR3 DNA: TGCGCCAGCAGCCGGGGGACTGAAGCTTTCTTT. This sequence encodes CASSRGTEAFF.